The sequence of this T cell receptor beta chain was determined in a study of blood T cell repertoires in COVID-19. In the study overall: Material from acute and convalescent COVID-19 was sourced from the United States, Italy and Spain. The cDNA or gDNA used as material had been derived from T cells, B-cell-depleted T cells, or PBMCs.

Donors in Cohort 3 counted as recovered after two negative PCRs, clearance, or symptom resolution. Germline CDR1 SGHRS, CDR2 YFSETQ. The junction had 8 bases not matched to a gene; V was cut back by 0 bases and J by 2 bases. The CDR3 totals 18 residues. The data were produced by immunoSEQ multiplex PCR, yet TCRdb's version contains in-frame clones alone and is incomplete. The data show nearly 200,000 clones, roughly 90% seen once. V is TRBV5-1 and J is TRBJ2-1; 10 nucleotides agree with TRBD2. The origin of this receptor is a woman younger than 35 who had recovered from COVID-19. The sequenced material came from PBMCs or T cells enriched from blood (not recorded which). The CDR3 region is CASSLASGGPRTYNEQFF. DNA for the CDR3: TGCGCCAGCAGCTTGGCTAGCGGGGGCCCGCGCACCTACAATGAGCAGTTCTTC.